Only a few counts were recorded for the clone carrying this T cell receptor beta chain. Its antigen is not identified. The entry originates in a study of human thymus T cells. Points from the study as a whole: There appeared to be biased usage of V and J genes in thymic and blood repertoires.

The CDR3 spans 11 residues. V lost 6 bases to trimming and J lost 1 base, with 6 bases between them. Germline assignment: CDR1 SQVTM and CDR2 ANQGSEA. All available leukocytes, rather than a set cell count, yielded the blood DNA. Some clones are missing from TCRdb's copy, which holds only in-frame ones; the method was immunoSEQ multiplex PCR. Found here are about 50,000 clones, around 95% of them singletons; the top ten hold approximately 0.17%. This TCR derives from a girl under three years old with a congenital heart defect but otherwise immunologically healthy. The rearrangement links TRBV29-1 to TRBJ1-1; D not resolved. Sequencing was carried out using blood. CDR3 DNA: TGCAGCGTCCCCACGAACACTGAAGCTTTCTTT. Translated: CSVPTNTEAFF.